Included here is one TCR beta chain sequence, with context. TCRdb re-called the 5' RACE reads; one entry per CDR3 protein, DNA not given. In all, the sample yields approximately 160,000 distinct CDR3 sequences. The sample comes from a study of monozygotic twins with inflammatory bowel disease. Germline-derived CDR1 and CDR2 are LGHNA and YSLEER. The CDR3 spans 17 residues. The genes are TRBV4-3 and TRBJ2-3; TCRdb's assignment of TRBD1 cannot be checked, as there is no DNA. Sequenced: blood. The sequence was collected from a human donor with ulcerative colitis or Crohn's disease, or a healthy co-twin of an affected twin (not recorded which). The CDR3 sequence: CASSQRHLLASTDTQYF.